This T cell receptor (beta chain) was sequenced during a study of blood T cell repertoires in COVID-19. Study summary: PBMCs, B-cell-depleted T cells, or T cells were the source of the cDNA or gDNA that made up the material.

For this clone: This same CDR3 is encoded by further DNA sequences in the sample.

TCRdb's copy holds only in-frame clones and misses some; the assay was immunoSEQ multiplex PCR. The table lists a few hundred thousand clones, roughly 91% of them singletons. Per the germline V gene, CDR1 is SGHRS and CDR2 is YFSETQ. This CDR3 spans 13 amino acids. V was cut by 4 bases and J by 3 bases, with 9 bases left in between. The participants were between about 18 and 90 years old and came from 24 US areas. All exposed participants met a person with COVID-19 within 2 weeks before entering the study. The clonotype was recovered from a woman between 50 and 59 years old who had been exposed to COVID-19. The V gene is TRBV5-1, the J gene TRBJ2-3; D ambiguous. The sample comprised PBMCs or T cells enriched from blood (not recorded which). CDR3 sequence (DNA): TGCGCCAGCAGCCTTCGTAGTACAGATACGCAGTATTTT. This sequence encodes CASSLRSTDTQYF.